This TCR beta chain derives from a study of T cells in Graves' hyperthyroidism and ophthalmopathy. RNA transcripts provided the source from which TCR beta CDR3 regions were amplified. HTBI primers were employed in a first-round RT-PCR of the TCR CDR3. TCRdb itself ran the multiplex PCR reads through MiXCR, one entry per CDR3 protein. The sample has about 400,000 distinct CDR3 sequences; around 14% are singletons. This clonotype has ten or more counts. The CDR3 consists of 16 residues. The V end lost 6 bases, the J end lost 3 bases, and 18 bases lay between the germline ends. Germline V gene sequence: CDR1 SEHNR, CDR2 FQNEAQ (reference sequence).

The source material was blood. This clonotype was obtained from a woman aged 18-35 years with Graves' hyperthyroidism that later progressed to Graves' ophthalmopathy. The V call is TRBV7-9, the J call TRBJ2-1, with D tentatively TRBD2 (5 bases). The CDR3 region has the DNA TGTGCCAGCAGAATTGAACTAGAGGCGGACTACAATGAGCAGTTCTTC. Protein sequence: CASRIELEADYNEQFF. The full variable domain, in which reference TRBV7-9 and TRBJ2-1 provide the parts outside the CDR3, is DTGVSQNPRHKITKRGQNVTFRCDPISEHNRLYWYRQTLGQGPEFLTYFQNEAQLEKSRLLSDRFSAERPKGSFSTLEIQRTEQGDSAMYLCASRIELEADYNEQFFGPGTRLTVL.